The 14 T cell receptor beta chains presented below share a single source sample, sequenced in a study of blood T cell repertoires in COVID-19. Sequencing was performed with immunoSEQ multiplex PCR; in TCRdb, only in-frame clones are kept and a portion is missing. The sample carries 130,000 or so clones, about 86% recorded once. The sample taken for sequencing was peripheral blood. Receptors were obtained from a woman aged 45 to 65 with acute or convalescent COVID-19.

The CDR3 reads CASSSKGLAGETQYF. CDR3 nucleotide sequence: TGTGCCAGCTCCTCCAAAGGACTAGCGGGGGAGACCCAGTACTTC. This chain uses TRBV18 with TRBJ2-5; TRBD2 agrees at 12 bases. Trimming took 6 bases from V and 5 from J; bases not matched to a gene: 7. The CDR3 consists of 15 residues. The germline CDR1 and CDR2 sequences are KGHSH and LQKENI.

CDR3 amino acids: CAISLQANTEAFF. The CDR3 region has the DNA TGTGCCATCAGCCTTCAAGCGAACACTGAAGCTTTCTTT. V usage is TRBV10-3 and J usage is TRBJ1-1; D remains ambiguous. The CDR3 consists of 13 residues. V dropped 6 bases and J dropped 1 base, with 9 bases sitting between them. The germline gives CDR1 ENHRY, CDR2 SYGVKD.

The rearrangement links TRBV7-9 to TRBJ1-1, with D possibly TRBD1 on 5 matching bases. CDR1 and CDR2 (germline): SEHNR, FQNEAQ (reference sequence). CDR3 length: 12 amino acids. V was pared by 5 bases and J by 6 bases, with 10 bases between. In DNA, the CDR3 is TGTGCCAGCAGCCCAGGGTCCCCTGAAGCTTTCTTT. Its protein product is CASSPGSPEAFF.

The rearrangement uses TRBV25-1 and TRBJ1-2; 8 bases agree with TRBD1. Germline assignment: CDR1 MGHDK and CDR2 SYGVNS. The CDR3 runs to 14 residues. V lost 3 bases and J lost 3; bases outside the gene matches: 3. This CDR3 reads CASSDRGRDYGYTF. The CDR3 DNA reads TGTGCCAGCAGTGACAGGGGGCGCGACTATGGCTACACCTTC.

The rearrangement links TRBV19 to TRBJ1-5; D call uncertain. The germline V gene encodes CDR1 LNHDA and CDR2 SQIVND (reference sequence). Deletions cut 7 bases from V and 2 bases from J, with 6 bases between. The CDR3 totals 12 residues. The CDR3 is CASTQGNQPQHF. CDR3 coding DNA: TGTGCCAGTACCCAGGGCAATCAGCCCCAGCATTTT.

The rearrangement uses TRBV10-3 and TRBJ2-5, with D possibly matching TRBD1 (5 bases). Trimming took 10 bases from V and 3 from J, leaving 18 bases between them. The CDR3 sequence is 14 residues long. The germline V gene encodes CDR1 ENHRY and CDR2 SYGVKD. DNA of the CDR3: TGTGCCACCAACGACATTCCGACAGAAGAGACCCAGTACTTC. This sequence encodes CATNDIPTEETQYF.

The chain couples TRBV7-8 to TRBJ2-7, with 10 bases fitting TRBD2. The CDR3 is 16 amino acids. The V gene's germline CDR1 is SGHVS and CDR2 FQNEAQ. The junction had 11 bases not matched to a gene; V was cut back by 2 bases and J by 7 bases. In DNA, the CDR3 is TGTGCCAGCAGCTTAAGTGCTAGCGGGGGCCGAGGGGAGCAGTACTTC. It specifies CASSLSASGGRGEQYF.

The rearrangement joins TRBV7-9 to TRBJ1-1; no definite D call. The CDR3 is 12 amino acids. V was pared by 7 bases and J by 0 bases, with 6 bases between. Germline V gene lookup returns CDR1 SEHNR and CDR2 FQNEAQ (reference sequence). CDR3 in DNA: TGTGCCAGCAACACCTTGAACACTGAAGCTTTCTTT. Translated: CASNTLNTEAFF.

This clone showed up just once. The chain carries TRBV15 and TRBJ1-3, with D unclear. Germline V gene sequence: CDR1 LNHNV, CDR2 YYDKDF (reference sequence). V lost 1 base and J lost 0, with 7 bases in between. This CDR3 is 15 amino acids long. The CDR3, as DNA: TGTGCCACCAGCAGAGTAGCAGACTCTGGAAACACCATATATTTT. Amino acids: CATSRVADSGNTIYF. Based on the CDR3 plus reference TRBV15 and TRBJ1-3, the full variable domain is DAMVIQNPRYQVTQFGKPVTLSCSQTLNHNVMYWYQQKSSQAPKLLFHYYDKDFNNEADTPDNFQSRRPNTSFCFLDIRSPGLGDTAMYLCATSRVADSGNTIYFGEGSWLTVV.

V is TRBV9 and J is TRBJ2-3, with 10 bases fitting TRBD2. Germline trimming cut 2 bases from V and 4 bases from J; bases unmatched to any gene: 7. The CDR3 spans 16 residues. Germline lookup yields CDR1 SGDLS and CDR2 YYNGEE. The CDR3 loop reads CASSVLAGGNADTQYF. CDR3 DNA: TGTGCCAGCAGCGTTTTAGCGGGGGGAAACGCAGATACGCAGTATTTT.

The chain couples TRBV20-1 to TRBJ2-7, with D possibly matching TRBD2 (5 bases). The CDR3 has 14 residues. With 3 bases removed from V and 1 base from J, the gap between germline ends came to 13 bases. Germline V gene sequence: CDR1 DFQATT, CDR2 SNEGSKA (reference sequence). CDR3 sequence: CSASGGGSSYEQYF. Written as DNA, the CDR3 is TGCAGTGCTAGTGGCGGAGGCTCTTCCTACGAGCAGTACTTC.

The chain joins TRBV5-6 to TRBJ1-1; D is unclear. V lost 0 bases and J lost 10, with 19 bases in between. Germline lookup yields CDR1 SGHDT and CDR2 YYEEEE. The CDR3 has 15 amino acids. Here the CDR3 reads CASSLDPWRSVVAFF. CDR3 in DNA: TGTGCCAGCAGCTTGGATCCCTGGAGGTCTGTGGTAGCTTTCTTT.

The genes are TRBV11-2 and TRBJ1-5, with 9 bases lining up with TRBD1. The CDR3 is 17 amino acids. Germline-derived CDR1 and CDR2 are SGHAT and FQNNGV. The V and J ends lost 5 bases and 0 bases, in that order; junction bases with no gene match: 8. CDR3 region: CASSPRDRAYSNQPQHF. In DNA, the CDR3 is TGTGCCAGCAGCCCCCGGGACAGGGCCTATAGCAATCAGCCCCAGCATTTT.

The chain carries TRBV6-5 and TRBJ2-7; D gene ambiguous. Trimming left V 4 bases short and J 2 bases short, with 3 bases between. The germline CDR1 and CDR2 sequences are MNHEY and SVGAGI. The CDR3 covers 11 residues. CDR3 protein: CASSSAYEQYF. In nucleotides, the CDR3 is TGTGCCAGCAGTTCCGCCTACGAGCAGTACTTC.